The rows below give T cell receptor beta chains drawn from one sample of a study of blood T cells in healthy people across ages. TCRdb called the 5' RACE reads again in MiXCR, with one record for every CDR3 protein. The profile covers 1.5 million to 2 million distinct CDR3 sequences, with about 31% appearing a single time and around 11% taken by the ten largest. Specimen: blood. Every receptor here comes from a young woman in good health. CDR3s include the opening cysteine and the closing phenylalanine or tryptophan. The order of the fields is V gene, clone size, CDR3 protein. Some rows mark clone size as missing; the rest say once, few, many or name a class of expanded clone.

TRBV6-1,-,CASSDWTENYGYTF
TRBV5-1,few,CASTLSGRTRDTQYF
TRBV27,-,CASSETGTVNTEAFF
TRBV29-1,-,CSVQGIDGYTF
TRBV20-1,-,CSAPDGSYEQYF
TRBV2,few,CASSRQRDRVWNEQFF
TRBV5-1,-,CASSLGSGTNEKLFF
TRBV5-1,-,CASTEEGSSYEQYF
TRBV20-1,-,CSAPPVSEAFF
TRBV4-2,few,CASSQDLVQTSYNEQYF
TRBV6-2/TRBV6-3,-,CASSYANSGVGVLEQYF
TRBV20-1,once,CSAGQYGYTF
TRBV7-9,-,CAGSLVGLMEGYGYTF
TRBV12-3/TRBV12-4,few,CASSRGLARGNEQFF
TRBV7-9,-,CASSPGPEREETQYF
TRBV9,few,CASSVVNRGVDTQYF
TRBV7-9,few,CASSPSGQSHGKQYF
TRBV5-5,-,CASSQQGYTVNIQYF
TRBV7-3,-,CASSLEIAGALGTDTQYF
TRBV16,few,CASSQRTSLGDTQYF
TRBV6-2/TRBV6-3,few,CASTLLGGSGTQYF
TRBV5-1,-,CASTLGDRTQYF
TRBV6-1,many,CASRRRPQGGTDTQYF
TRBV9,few,CASSRDRAGVSGANVLTF
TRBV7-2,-,CTSSFSGRDTQYF
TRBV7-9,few,CASSFAGLAGSYNEQFF
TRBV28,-,CASSTSSRSEQFF
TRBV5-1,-,CASSNDRVGPVGQYF
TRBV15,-,CATSRGTGINYGYTF
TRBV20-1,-,CSARAGTSGRNEQFF
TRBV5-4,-,CASSQERRGAYNEQFF
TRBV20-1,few,CSARDRQDWGYTF
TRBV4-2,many,CASSQSQTGNNEQFF
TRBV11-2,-,CASSLSTGGGETQYF
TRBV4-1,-,CASSQEAGATLGETQYF
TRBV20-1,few,CSARDPAEPYEQYF
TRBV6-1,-,CASRIAPNYGYTF
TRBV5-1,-,CASGGGGQPQHF
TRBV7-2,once,CASSFVGMGTEAFF
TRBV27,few,CASRRGGNVVETQYF
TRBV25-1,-,CASTTGTGTEAFF
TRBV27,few,CASSVSPSTGELFF
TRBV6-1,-,CASSPMTGEGNNEQFF
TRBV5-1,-,CASSRDRDGYIF
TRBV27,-,CASSSGTGGWGTEAFF
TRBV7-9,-,CASSLSQGRQETQYF
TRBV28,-,CASSFPTGGTSGANVLTF